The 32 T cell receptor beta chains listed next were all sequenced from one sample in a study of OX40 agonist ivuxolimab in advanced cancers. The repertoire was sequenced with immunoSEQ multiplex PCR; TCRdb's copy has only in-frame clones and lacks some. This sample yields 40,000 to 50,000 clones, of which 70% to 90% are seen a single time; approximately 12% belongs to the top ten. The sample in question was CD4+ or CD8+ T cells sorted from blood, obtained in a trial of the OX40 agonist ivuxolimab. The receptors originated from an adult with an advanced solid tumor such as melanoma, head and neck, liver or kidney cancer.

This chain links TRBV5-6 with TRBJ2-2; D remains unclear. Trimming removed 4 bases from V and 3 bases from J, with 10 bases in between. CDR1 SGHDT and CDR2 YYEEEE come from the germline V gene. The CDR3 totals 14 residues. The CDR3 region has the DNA TGTGCCAGCAGCCCGGACCAATACACCGGGGAGCTGTTTTTT. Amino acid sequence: CASSPDQYTGELFF. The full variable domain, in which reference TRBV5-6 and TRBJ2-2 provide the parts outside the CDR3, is DAGVTQSPTHLIKTRGQQVTLRCSPKSGHDTVSWYQQALGQGPQFIFQYYEEEERQRGNFPDRFSGHQFPNYSSELNVNALLLGDSALYLCASSPDQYTGELFFGEGSRLTVL.

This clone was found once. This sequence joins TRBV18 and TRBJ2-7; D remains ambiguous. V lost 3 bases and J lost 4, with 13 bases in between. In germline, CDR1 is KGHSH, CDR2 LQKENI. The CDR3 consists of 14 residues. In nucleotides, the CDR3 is TGTGCCAGCTCACCTCCCAGGAAGGTATACGAGCAGTACTTC. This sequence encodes CASSPPRKVYEQYF.

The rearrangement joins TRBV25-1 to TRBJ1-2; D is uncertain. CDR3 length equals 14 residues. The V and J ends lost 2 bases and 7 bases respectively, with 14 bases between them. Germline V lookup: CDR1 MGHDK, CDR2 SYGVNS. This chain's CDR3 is CASSEPGPRGGYTF. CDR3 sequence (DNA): TGTGCCAGCAGTGAACCAGGTCCCCGGGGTGGCTACACCTTC.

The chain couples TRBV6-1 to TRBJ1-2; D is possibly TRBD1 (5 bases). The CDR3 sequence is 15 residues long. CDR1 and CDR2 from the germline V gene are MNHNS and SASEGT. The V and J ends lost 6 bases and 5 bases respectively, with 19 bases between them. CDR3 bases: TGTGCCAGCAGAACTATGGACATTGGGGAGTATGGCTACACCTTC. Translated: CASRTMDIGEYGYTF.

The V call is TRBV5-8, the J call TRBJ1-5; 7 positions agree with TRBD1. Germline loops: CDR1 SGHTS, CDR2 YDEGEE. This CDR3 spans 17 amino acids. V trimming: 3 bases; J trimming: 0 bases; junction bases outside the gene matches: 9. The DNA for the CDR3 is TGTGCCAGCAGCTCCCGGGACAGAGTATATAGCAATCAGCCCCAGCATTTT. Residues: CASSSRDRVYSNQPQHF.

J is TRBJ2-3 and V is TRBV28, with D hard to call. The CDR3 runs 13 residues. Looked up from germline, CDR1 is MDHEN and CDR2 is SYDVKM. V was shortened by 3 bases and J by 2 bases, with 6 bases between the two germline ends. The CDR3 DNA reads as TGTGCCAGCAGTTTGTTGACCACAGATACGCAGTATTTT. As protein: CASSLLTTDTQYF.

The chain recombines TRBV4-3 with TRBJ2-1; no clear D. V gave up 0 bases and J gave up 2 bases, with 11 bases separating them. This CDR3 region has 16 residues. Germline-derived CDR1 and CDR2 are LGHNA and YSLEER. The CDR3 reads CASSQDSTYTYNEQFF. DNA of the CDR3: TGCGCCAGCAGCCAAGATAGTACGTACACCTACAATGAGCAGTTCTTC.

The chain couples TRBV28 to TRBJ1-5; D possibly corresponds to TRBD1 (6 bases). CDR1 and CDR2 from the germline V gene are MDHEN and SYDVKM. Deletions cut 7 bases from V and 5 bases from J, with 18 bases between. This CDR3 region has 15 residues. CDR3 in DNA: TGTGCCAGCACACCAGGGGACATAGACCATCAGCCCCAGCATTTT. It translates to CASTPGDIDHQPQHF.

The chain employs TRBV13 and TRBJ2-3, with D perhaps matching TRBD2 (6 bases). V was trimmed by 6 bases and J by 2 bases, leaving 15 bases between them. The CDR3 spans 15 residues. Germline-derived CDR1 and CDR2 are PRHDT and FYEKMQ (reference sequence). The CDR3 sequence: CASRPRGLPTDTQYF. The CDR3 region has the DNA TGTGCCAGCAGACCCCGAGGACTACCCACAGATACGCAGTATTTT.

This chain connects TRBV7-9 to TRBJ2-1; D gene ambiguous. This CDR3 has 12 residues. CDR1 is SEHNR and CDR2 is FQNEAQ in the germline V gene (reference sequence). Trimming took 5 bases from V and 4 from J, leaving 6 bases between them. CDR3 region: CASSHDYNEQFF. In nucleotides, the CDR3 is TGTGCCAGCAGCCATGATTACAATGAGCAGTTCTTC.

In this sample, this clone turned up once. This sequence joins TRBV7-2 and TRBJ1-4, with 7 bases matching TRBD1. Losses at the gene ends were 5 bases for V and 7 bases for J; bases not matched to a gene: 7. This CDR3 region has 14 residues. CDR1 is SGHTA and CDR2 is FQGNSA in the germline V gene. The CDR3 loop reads CASSEGGWGEKLFF. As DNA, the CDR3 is TGTGCCAGCAGCGAAGGGGGCTGGGGTGAAAAACTGTTTTTT.

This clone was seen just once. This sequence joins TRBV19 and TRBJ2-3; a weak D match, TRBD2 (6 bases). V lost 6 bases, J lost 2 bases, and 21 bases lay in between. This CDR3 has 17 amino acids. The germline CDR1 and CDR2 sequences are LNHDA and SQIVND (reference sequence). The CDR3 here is CASSARGISEPTDTQYF. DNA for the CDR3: TGTGCCAGTAGCGCCCGGGGGATCTCCGAACCCACAGATACGCAGTATTTT.

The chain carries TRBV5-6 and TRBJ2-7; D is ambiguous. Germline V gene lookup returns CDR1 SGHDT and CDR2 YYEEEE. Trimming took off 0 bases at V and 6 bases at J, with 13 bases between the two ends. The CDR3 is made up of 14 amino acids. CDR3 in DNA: TGTGCCAGCAGCTTGGGCCACCGTTTTGGCGAGCAGTACTTC. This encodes CASSLGHRFGEQYF.

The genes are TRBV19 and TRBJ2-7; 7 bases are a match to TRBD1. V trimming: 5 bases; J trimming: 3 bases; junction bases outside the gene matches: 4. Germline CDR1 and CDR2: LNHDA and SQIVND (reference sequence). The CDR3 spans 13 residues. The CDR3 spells CASSFRDSYEQYF. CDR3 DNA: TGTGCCAGTAGTTTCCGGGACAGCTACGAGCAGTACTTC.

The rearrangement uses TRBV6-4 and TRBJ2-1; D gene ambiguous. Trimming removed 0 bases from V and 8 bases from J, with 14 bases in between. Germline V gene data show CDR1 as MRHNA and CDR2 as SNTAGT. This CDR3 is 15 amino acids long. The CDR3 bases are TGTGCCAGCAGTGACTCCCCATGGCCGTCCCATGAGCAGTTCTTC. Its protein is CASSDSPWPSHEQFF.

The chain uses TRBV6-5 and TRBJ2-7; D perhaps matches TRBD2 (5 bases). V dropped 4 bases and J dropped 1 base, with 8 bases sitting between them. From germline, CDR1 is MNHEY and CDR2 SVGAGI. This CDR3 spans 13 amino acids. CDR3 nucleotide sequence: TGTGCCAGCAGTTCGGACTGGTCCTACGAGCAGTACTTC. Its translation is CASSSDWSYEQYF.

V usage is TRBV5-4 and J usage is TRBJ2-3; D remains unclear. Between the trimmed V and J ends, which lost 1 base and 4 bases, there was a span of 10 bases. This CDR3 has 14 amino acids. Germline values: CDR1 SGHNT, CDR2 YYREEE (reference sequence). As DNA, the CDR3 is TGTGCCAGCAGCTTGTTTACGAGCTCAGATACGCAGTATTTT. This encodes CASSLFTSSDTQYF.

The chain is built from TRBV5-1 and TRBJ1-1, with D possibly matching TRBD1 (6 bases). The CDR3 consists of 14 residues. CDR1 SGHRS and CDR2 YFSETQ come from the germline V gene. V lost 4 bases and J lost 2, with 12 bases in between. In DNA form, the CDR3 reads TGCGCCAGCAGCGGGGGACACCCTAACACTGAAGCTTTCTTT. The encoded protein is CASSGGHPNTEAFF.

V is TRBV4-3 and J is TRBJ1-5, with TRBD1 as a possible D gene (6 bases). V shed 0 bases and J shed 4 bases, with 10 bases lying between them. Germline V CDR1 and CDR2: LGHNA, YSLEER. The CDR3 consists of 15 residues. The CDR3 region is CASSQDRGSNQPQHF. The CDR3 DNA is TGCGCCAGCAGCCAAGACAGGGGTTCTAATCAGCCCCAGCATTTT.

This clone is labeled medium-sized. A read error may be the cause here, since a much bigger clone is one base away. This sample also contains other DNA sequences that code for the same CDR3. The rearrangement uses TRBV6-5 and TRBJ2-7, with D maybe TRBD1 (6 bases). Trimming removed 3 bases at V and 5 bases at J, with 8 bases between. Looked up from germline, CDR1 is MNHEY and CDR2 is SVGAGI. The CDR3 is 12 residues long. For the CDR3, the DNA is TGTGCCAGCAGTTATAACAGGGACGAGCAGTACTTC. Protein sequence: CASSYNRDEQYF.

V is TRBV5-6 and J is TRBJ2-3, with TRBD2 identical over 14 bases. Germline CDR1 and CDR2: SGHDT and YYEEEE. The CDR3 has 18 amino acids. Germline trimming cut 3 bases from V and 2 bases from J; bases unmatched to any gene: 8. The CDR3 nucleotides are TGTGCCAGCAGCTCTCCGGGACTAGCGGGGGCGAACACAGATACGCAGTATTTT. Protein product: CASSSPGLAGANTDTQYF.

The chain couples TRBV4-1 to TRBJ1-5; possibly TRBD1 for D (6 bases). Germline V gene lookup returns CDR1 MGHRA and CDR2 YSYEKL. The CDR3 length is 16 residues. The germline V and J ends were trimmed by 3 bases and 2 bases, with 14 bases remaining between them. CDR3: CASSHTPGAGNQPQHF. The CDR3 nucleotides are TGCGCCAGCAGCCACACCCCGGGGGCTGGCAATCAGCCCCAGCATTTT.

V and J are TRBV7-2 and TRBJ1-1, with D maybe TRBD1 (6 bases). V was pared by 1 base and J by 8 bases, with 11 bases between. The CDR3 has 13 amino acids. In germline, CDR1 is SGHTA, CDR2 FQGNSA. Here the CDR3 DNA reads TGTGCCAGCAGCTTAGTGACAGGCTACGAAGCTTTCTTT. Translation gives CASSLVTGYEAFF.

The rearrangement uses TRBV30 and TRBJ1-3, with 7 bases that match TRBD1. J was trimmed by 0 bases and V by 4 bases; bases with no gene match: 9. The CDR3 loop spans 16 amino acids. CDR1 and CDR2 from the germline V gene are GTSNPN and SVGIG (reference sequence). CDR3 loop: CAWNDRQGPSGNTIYF. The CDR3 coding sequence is TGTGCCTGGAACGACAGACAGGGCCCCTCTGGAAACACCATATATTTT. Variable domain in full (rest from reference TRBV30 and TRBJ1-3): SQTIHQWPATLVQPVGSPLSLECTVEGTSNPNLYWYRQAAGRGLQLLFYSVGIGQISSEVPQNLSASRPQDRQFILSSKKLLLSDSGFYLCAWNDRQGPSGNTIYFGEGSWLTVV.

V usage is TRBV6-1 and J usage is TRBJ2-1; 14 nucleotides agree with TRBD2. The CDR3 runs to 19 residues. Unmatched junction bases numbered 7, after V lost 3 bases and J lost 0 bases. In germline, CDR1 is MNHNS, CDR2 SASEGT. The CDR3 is CASSEPGLAGDSSYNEQFF. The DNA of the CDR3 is TGTGCCAGCAGTGAGCCGGGACTAGCGGGGGATAGCTCCTACAATGAGCAGTTCTTC.

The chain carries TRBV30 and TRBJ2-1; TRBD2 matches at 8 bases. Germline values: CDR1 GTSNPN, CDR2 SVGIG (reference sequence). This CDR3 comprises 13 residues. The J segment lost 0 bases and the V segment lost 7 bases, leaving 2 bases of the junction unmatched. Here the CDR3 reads CAYGTSSYNEQFF. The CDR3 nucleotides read TGTGCCTATGGGACTAGCTCCTACAATGAGCAGTTCTTC.

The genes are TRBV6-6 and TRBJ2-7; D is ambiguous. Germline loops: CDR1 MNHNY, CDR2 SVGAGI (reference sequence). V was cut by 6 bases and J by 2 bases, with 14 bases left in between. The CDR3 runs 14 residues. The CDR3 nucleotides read TGTGCCAGCAGGTCGGACGGCCATACCTACGAGCAGTACTTC. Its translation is CASRSDGHTYEQYF.

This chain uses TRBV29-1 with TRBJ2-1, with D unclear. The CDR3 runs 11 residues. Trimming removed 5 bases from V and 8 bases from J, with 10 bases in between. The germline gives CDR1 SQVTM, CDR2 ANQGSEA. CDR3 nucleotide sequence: TGCAGCGTTCCCCGGCACGATGAGCAGTTCTTC. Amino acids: CSVPRHDEQFF.

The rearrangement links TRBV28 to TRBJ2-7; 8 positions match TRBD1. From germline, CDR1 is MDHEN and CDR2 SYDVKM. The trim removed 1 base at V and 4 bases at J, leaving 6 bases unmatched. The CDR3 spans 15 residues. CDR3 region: CASSLFGTGNYEQYF. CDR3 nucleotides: TGTGCCAGCAGTTTATTCGGGACAGGAAATTACGAGCAGTACTTC.

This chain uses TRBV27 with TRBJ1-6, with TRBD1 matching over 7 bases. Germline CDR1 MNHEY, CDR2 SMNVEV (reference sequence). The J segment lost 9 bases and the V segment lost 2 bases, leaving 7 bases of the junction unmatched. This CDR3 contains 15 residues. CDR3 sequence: CASSLVPGGGSPLHF. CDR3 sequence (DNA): TGTGCCAGCAGTTTAGTGCCAGGGGGAGGTTCACCCCTCCACTTT.

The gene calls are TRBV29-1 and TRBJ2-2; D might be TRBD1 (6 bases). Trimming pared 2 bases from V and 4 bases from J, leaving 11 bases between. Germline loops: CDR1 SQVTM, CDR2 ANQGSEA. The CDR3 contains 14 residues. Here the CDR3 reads CSVESEQGTGELFF. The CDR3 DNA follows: TGCAGCGTTGAATCCGAACAGGGCACCGGGGAGCTGTTTTTT.

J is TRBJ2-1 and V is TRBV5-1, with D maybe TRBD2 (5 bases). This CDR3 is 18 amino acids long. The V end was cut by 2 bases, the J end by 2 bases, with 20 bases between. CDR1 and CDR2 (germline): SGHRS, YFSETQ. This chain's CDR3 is CASSFPRSSSRAYNEQFF. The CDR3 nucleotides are TGCGCCAGCAGCTTTCCTCGATCTAGCAGTCGCGCCTACAATGAGCAGTTCTTC. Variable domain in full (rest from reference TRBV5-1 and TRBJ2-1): KAGVTQTPRYLIKTRGQQVTLSCSPISGHRSVSWYQQTPGQGLQFLFEYFSETQRNKGNFPGRFSGRQFSNSRSEMNVSTLELGDSALYLCASSFPRSSSRAYNEQFFGPGTRLTVL.